A selection of T cell receptor beta chains follows, all from one sample in a study of cytomegalovirus exposure and HLA in healthy donors. Some clones are missing from TCRdb's copy, which holds only in-frame ones; the method was immunoSEQ multiplex PCR. The sample records approximately 200,000 clones, around nine tenths being singletons. The sample taken for sequencing was PBMCs. These receptors were collected from a woman aged 18-29 years in good health and CMV-seronegative. The CDR3 runs from the conserved cysteine through the conserved F or W. D genes are given only for firm matches. Size values are once, few and many counts, or a class for expanded clones, and some rows have none.

v_gene	len	abundance	d_gene	j_gene	CDR3nt	CDR3aa
TRBV10-1	14	NA	NA	TRBJ2-3	TGCGCCAGCAGTGAGTCCCCGGGGTCGGATACGCAGTATTTT	CASSESPGSDTQYF
TRBV2	14	once	TRBD2	TRBJ2-7	TGTGCCAGCATGGAAGGGGCGACTAGCGGAGAGCAGTACTTC	CASMEGATSGEQYF
TRBV27	13	NA	NA	TRBJ1-1	TGTGCCACCAGACAGAATGTCGGAACTGAAGCTTTCTTT	CATRQNVGTEAFF
TRBV5-1	15	NA	TRBD2	TRBJ2-7	TGCGCCAGCAGCTTAGGCGGGGGTAGCTCCTACGAGCAGTACTTC	CASSLGGGSSYEQYF
TRBV9	16	once	TRBD2	TRBJ2-1	TGTGCCAGCAGCCCCCCAAGCGGGAGTCAATACAATGAGCAGTTCTTC	CASSPPSGSQYNEQFF
TRBV5-1	16	NA	NA	TRBJ1-2	TGCGCCAGCAGCTCTTCCCACAGGGACGGGAACTATGGCTACACCTTC	CASSSSHRDGNYGYTF
TRBV7-9	13	NA	NA	TRBJ1-1	TGTGCCAGCAGCTTAGTCAGGCCCACTGAAGCTTTCTTT	CASSLVRPTEAFF
TRBV5-1	14	NA	TRBD2	TRBJ2-7	TGCGCCAGCAGCTTGGCTAGCGGCGCCTACGAGCAGTACTTC	CASSLASGAYEQYF
TRBV18	17	once	TRBD2	TRBJ2-1	TGTGCCAGCTCACCGCCAAGACTAGCGGGATCCTACAATGAGCAGTTCTTC	CASSPPRLAGSYNEQFF
TRBV14	17	NA	TRBD2	TRBJ2-5	TGTGCCAGCAGCCTCCACTTGGGGACTAGCGGGAAAGAGACCCAGTACTTC	CASSLHLGTSGKETQYF
TRBV4-2	14	NA	TRBD2	TRBJ2-7	TGTGCCAGCAGCCAGCTCGCGGGGGACTACGAGCAGTACTTC	CASSQLAGDYEQYF
TRBV11-2	16	NA	TRBD2	TRBJ2-1	TGTGCCAGCAGCTCTCGAGCGGGAGTAGGCTACAATGAGCAGTTCTTC	CASSSRAGVGYNEQFF
TRBV5-1	16	NA	NA	TRBJ2-2	TGCGCCAGCAGCCCACTCGGGGGAGCGTATACCGGGGAGCTGTTTTTT	CASSPLGGAYTGELFF
TRBV10-3	14	once	NA	TRBJ2-7	TGTGCCATCAGTGGTTCCGGCAGACTCTACGAGCAGTACTTC	CAISGSGRLYEQYF
TRBV11-3	14	NA	NA	TRBJ2-7	TGTGCCAGCAGCCCTACCAGGGCCTCCTACGAGCAGTACTTC	CASSPTRASYEQYF
TRBV19	14	NA	TRBD1	TRBJ2-3	TGTGCCACTCGCATAACAGGGGGCCGAGATACGCAGTATTTT	CATRITGGRDTQYF